This T cell receptor (beta chain) originates from a study of T cell repertoires in cytomegalovirus infection. Study as a whole: Well-studied HLA-B-restricted CMV epitopes were used in the study alongside recently identified HLA-C-restricted ones.

The V gene's germline CDR1 is DFQATT and CDR2 SNEGSKA (reference sequence). With 6 bases clipped from V and 8 bases from J, the junction kept 15 bases outside the gene matches. This CDR3 is built from 15 residues. This clonotype has a handful of counts. Its antigen is not known. TCRdb reanalysed the reads using MiXCR and keeps one entry per CDR3 protein. The sample shows 450,000 to 550,000 distinct CDR3 sequences, about 42% of them seen only once. The sequenced sample was cultured PBMCs, obtained from culture after CMV antigen stimulation. The TCR comes from a human donor in good health (CMV status not recorded). Some clones in this sample may be carry-over from other donors' samples. The rearrangement links TRBV20-1 to TRBJ2-1; 8 bases match TRBD1. In nucleotides, the CDR3 is TGCAGTGCCGATCCACCGGGACAGGCAATATATGAGCAGTTCTTC. Its translation is CSADPPGQAIYEQFF.